This TCR beta chain originates from a study of blood T cell repertoires in COVID-19. Study information: Whether acute or convalescent, the COVID-19 samples came from the United States, Italy and Spain.

J was trimmed by 5 bases and V by 0 bases; bases with no gene match: 5. CDR3 length: 15 amino acids. The V gene's germline CDR1 is SGHNT and CDR2 YYREEE (reference sequence). As processed by the authors: Estimates of nucleated cell counts were drawn from the amplification of reference gene primers. The assay was immunoSEQ multiplex PCR, and TCRdb's table has in-frame clones only and misses some. The V and J calls and the clone size are those of that table, but D and trimming were determined from the DNA. This table has tens of thousands of clones, around 93% appearing once. The specimen sequenced was peripheral blood. The genes are TRBV5-4 and TRBJ2-5; 9 nucleotides agree with TRBD2. The TCR sequence derives from a woman in her sixties with active COVID-19. The CDR3: CASSLGGTSLETQYF. The CDR3 region has the DNA TGTGCCAGCAGCTTGGGGGGGACTAGCCTTGAGACCCAGTACTTC.